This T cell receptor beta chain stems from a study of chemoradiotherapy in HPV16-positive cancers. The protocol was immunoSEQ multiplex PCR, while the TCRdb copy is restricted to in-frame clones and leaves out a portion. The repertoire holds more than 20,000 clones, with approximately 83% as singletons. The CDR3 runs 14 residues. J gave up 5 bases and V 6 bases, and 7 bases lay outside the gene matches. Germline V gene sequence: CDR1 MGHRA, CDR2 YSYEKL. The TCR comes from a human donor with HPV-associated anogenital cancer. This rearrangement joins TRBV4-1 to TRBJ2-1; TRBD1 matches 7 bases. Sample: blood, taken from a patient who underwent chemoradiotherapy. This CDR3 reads CASSLTGWDNEQFF. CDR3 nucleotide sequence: TGCGCCAGCAGTCTGACAGGGTGGGACAATGAGCAGTTCTTC.